Shown below are 4 T cell receptor beta chains from a single sample sequenced in a study of cytomegalovirus exposure and HLA in healthy donors. The PCR made use of 60 Vbeta and 13 Jbeta primers. The repertoire was sequenced with immunoSEQ multiplex PCR; TCRdb's copy has only in-frame clones and lacks some. The specimen's table records about 150,000 clones. The material sequenced was PBMCs. The receptors were sampled from a man younger than 40 in good health and CMV-seronegative.

The chain combines TRBV4-3 with TRBJ1-1; D not resolved. With 1 base removed from V and 4 bases from J, the gap between germline ends came to 7 bases. Germline CDR1 is LGHNA and CDR2 is YSLEER. There are 13 residues in the CDR3. The CDR3 loop is CASSQGSVTEAFF. CDR3 DNA: TGCGCCAGCAGCCAAGGTAGCGTCACTGAAGCTTTCTTT.

V gene TRBV11-3 combines with J gene TRBJ2-3; no clear D. CDR3 length equals 11 residues. Germline CDR1 and CDR2: SGHNT and YENEEA. Trimming shortened V by 7 bases and J by 3 bases, and 5 bases separated the two germline ends. CDR3 in amino acids: CASTETDTQYF. The CDR3 nucleotides are TGTGCCAGCACGGAGACAGATACGCAGTATTTT.

Here the CDR3 DNA reads TGTGCCAGCAGCGTAGCTGACAGTAGGTACACCTTC. It codes for CASSVADSRYTF. The V gene is TRBV9, the J gene TRBJ1-2, with D perhaps TRBD1 (5 bases). Germline CDR1 and CDR2: SGDLS and YYNGEE. V shed 0 bases and J shed 11 bases, with 11 bases lying between them. This CDR3 contains 12 residues.

The chain uses TRBV6-5 and TRBJ1-1; the D is unclear. The CDR3 totals 13 residues. Trimming removed 7 bases at V and 0 bases at J, with 9 bases between. Germline V gives CDR1 MNHEY, CDR2 SVGAGI. The CDR3 spells CASIQALNTEAFF. The CDR3 bases are TGTGCCAGCATCCAGGCTTTGAACACTGAAGCTTTCTTT.